This T cell receptor (beta chain) was sequenced for a study of breast tumors, draining lymph nodes, adjacent tissues. This clonotype has just a few counts. Its matching antigen is unknown. Since a much larger clone is just one base distant, this may be a read error. Each CDR3 protein is one row after TCRdb ran MiXCR on the multiplex PCR reads. The sample yields about 220,000 distinct CDR3 sequences, less than 40% seen once. The V gene's germline CDR1 is DFQATT and CDR2 SNEGSKA (reference sequence). The CDR3 contains 16 residues. Trimming removed 0 bases from V and 4 bases from J; junction bases left unmatched: 8. Breast cancer patients provided tissue from their axillary draining lymph nodes. Study findings and constraints: Luminal-like breast cancer showed significantly higher tumor–nontumor repertoire similarity than basal-like. Tumor TCR diversity was below lymph nodes but above nontumor tissue. Data only fit, rather than demonstrated, lymph node origin of most tumor T cells. Findings are consistent with lymph node origin and intratumoral expansion of most tumor T cells.

The sample was axillary lymph node tissue. This chain links TRBV20-1 with TRBJ2-1; 8 nucleotides line up with TRBD2. The clonotype originates from a female donor with breast cancer. Some clones in this sample may be carry-over from other donors' samples. The CDR3 sequence: CSARDPYSGTYNEQFF. In DNA, the CDR3 is TGCAGTGCTAGAGATCCTTATAGCGGGACGTACAATGAGCAGTTCTTC.